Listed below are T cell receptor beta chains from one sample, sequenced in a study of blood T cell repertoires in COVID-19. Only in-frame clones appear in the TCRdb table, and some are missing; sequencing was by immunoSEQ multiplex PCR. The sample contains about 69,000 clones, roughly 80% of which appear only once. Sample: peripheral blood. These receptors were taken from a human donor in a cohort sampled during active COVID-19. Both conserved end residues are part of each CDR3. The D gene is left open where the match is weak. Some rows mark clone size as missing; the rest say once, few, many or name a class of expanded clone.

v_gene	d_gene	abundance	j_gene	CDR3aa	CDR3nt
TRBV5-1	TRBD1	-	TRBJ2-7	CASSPPPTGPDLEQYF	TGCGCCAGCAGCCCCCCCCCGACAGGGCCCGATCTTGAGCAGTACTTC
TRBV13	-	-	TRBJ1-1	CAAGTYTEAFF	TGTGCCGCTGGCACGTACACTGAAGCTTTCTTT
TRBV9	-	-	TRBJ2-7	CASSAGVRAHEQYF	TGTGCCAGCAGCGCGGGGGTGAGGGCCCACGAGCAGTACTTC
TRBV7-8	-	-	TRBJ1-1	CASSPQTVNTEAFF	TGTGCCAGCAGCCCCCAGACAGTAAACACTGAAGCTTTCTTT
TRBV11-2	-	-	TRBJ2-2	CASRGQFTGELFF	TGTGCCAGCAGGGGACAATTCACCGGGGAGCTGTTTTTT
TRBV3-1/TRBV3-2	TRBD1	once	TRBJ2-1	CASSRGQGSYNEQFF	TGTGCCAGCAGCCGGGGACAGGGTTCCTACAATGAGCAGTTCTTC
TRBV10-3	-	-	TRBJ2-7	CAISVQGHRYEQYF	TGTGCCATCAGTGTGCAGGGACATCGCTACGAGCAGTACTTC
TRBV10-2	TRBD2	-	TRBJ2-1	CASSVAGGGGEQFF	TGCGCCAGCAGTGTTGCGGGGGGCGGCGGTGAGCAGTTCTTC
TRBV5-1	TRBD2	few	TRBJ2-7	CASSLVRGGLYF	TGCGCCAGCAGCTTGGTCCGCGGGGGGCTGTACTTC
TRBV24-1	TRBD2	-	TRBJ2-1	CATSETSGAGNEQFF	TGTGCCACCAGTGAAACGAGCGGGGCCGGGAATGAGCAGTTCTTC
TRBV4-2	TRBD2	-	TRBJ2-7	CASSHRGGRSYEQYF	TGTGCCAGCAGCCATCGCGGGGGGCGCTCCTACGAGCAGTACTTC
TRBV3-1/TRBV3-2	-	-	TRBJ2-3	CASSFERGGRSDTQYF	TGTGCCAGCAGTTTCGAAAGGGGGGGGCGTTCGGATACGCAGTATTTT
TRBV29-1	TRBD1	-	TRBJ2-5	CSVEEGTGRETQYF	TGCAGCGTTGAAGAAGGGACAGGGAGAGAGACCCAGTACTTC
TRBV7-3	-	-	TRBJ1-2	CASSLTPGLYGYTF	TGTGCCAGCAGCTTAACGCCCGGGTTGTATGGCTACACCTTC
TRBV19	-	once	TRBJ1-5	CASNPRGAHQPQHF	TGTGCCAGTAACCCCCGGGGGGCTCATCAGCCCCAGCATTTT
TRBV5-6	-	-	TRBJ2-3	CASSRGSGADTQYF	TGTGCCAGCAGCCGAGGGTCAGGAGCAGATACGCAGTATTTT
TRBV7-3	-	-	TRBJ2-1	CASSLAAYNEQFF	TGTGCCAGCAGCTTGGCTGCCTACAATGAGCAGTTCTTC
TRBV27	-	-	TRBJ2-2	CASSWTAGLSGELFF	TGTGCCAGCAGTTGGACAGCGGGACTATCCGGGGAGCTGTTTTTT
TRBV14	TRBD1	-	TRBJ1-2	CASSPGQNYGYTF	TGTGCCAGCAGCCCGGGACAGAACTATGGCTACACCTTC
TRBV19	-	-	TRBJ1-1	CASSIEQGRGNTEAFF	TGTGCCAGTAGTATAGAGCAGGGTCGAGGGAACACTGAAGCTTTCTTT
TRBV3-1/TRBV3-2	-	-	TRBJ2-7	CASSARTDGYEQYF	TGTGCCAGCAGCGCAAGGACAGATGGATACGAGCAGTACTTC
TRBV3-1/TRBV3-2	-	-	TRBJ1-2	CASSRTLASPGSGYTF	TGTGCCAGCAGCCGGACACTCGCCTCCCCCGGAAGTGGCTACACCTTC
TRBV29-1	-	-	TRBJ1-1	CSAPLQGTEAFF	TGCAGCGCCCCCTTACAGGGCACTGAAGCTTTCTTT
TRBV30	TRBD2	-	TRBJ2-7	CALSTGGSEEQYF	TGTGCCTTATCTACGGGGGGAAGCGAAGAGCAGTACTTC
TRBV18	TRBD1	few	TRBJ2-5	CASSPFWGQGGETQYF	TGTGCCAGCTCACCTTTCTGGGGACAGGGAGGCGAGACCCAGTACTTC
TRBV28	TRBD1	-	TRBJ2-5	CASRTGPDETQYF	TGTGCCAGCCGGACAGGACCCGACGAGACCCAGTACTTC
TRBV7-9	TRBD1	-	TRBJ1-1	CASSFRQGDTEAFF	TGTGCCAGCAGCTTTCGACAGGGGGACACTGAAGCTTTCTTT
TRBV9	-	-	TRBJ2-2	CASSAGTGELFF	TGTGCCAGCAGCGCGGGGACCGGGGAGCTGTTTTTT
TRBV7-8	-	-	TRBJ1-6	CASSPGGSPLHF	TGTGCCAGCAGCCCGGGAGGGTCACCCCTCCACTTT
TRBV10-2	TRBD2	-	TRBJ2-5	CASSEVTSGLKETQYF	TGCGCCAGCAGTGAAGTAACTAGCGGACTAAAAGAGACCCAGTACTTC
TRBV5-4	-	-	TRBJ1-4	CASSLKGSNEKLFF	TGTGCCAGCAGCTTGAAGGGGTCTAATGAAAAACTGTTTTTT
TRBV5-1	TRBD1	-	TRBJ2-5	CASSPRTGAQETQYF	TGCGCCAGCAGCCCGAGGACAGGGGCACAAGAGACCCAGTACTTC
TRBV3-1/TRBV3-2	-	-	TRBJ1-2	CASSQVDYGYTF	TGTGCCAGCAGCCAAGTCGACTATGGCTACACCTTC
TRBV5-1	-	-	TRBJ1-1	CASSLHTNTEAFF	TGCGCCAGCAGCTTGCACACCAACACTGAAGCTTTCTTT
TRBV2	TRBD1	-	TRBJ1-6	CASRGTGGIGNSPLHF	TGTGCCAGCAGGGGGACAGGCGGAATAGGCAATTCACCCCTCCACTTT
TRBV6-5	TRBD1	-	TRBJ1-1	CASSYSRQGEAFF	TGTGCCAGCAGTTACTCGAGACAGGGAGAAGCTTTCTTT
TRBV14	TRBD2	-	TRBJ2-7	CASSQEPAGGYQSDEQYF	TGTGCCAGCAGCCAAGAGCCAGCGGGGGGCTACCAGAGCGACGAGCAGTACTTC
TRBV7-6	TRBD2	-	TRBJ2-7	CASSLVSSGGTSYEQYF	TGTGCCAGCAGCTTAGTTTCTAGCGGGGGGACCTCCTACGAGCAGTACTTC
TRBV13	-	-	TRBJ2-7	CASSLEGAPYEQYF	TGTGCCAGCAGCTTAGAAGGGGCCCCCTACGAGCAGTACTTC
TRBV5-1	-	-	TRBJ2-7	CASSLRGDTTYEQYF	TGCGCCAGCAGCTTGCGTGGGGACACAACCTACGAGCAGTACTTC
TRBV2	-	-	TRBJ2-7	CASSGWVSRTYEQYF	TGTGCCAGCAGTGGTTGGGTCTCCAGGACCTACGAGCAGTACTTC
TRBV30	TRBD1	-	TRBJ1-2	CAWGDRARSGYTF	TGTGCCTGGGGCGACAGGGCTCGTTCTGGCTACACCTTC
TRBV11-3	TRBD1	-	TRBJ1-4	CASSSGTGRGEKLFF	TGTGCCAGCAGTTCCGGGACAGGGAGGGGTGAAAAACTGTTTTTT
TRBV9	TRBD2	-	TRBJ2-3	CASSPGTSGYTQYF	TGTGCCAGCAGCCCCGGGACTAGCGGTTATACGCAGTATTTT
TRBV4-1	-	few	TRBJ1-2	CASSQDPGVGGYGYTF	TGCGCCAGCAGCCAAGACCCCGGGGTTGGGGGGTATGGCTACACCTTC
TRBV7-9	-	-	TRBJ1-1	CASSLSGQNTEAFF	TGTGCCAGCAGCTTAAGTGGACAGAACACTGAAGCTTTCTTT
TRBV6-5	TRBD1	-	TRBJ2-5	CASSPQGARETQYF	TGTGCCAGCAGCCCACAGGGGGCGAGAGAGACCCAGTACTTC
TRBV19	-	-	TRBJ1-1	CASSIGEATEAFF	TGTGCCAGTAGTATCGGAGAGGCGACTGAAGCTTTCTTT
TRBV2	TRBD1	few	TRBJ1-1	CASSWDRTNTEAFF	TGTGCCAGCAGCTGGGACAGGACGAACACTGAAGCTTTCTTT
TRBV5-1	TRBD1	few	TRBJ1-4	CASSRQGGNEKLFF	TGCGCCAGCAGCCGACAGGGGGGAAATGAAAAACTGTTTTTT
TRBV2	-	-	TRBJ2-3	CASSKTGSSTDTQYF	TGTGCCAGCAGTAAGACTGGCTCTAGCACAGATACGCAGTATTTT
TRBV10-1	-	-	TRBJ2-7	CASSEGATYYEQYF	TGCGCCAGCAGTGAAGGGGCCACATACTACGAGCAGTACTTC
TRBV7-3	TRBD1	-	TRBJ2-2	CASSRDRGSGELFF	TGTGCCAGCAGCCGGGACAGGGGATCCGGGGAGCTGTTTTTT